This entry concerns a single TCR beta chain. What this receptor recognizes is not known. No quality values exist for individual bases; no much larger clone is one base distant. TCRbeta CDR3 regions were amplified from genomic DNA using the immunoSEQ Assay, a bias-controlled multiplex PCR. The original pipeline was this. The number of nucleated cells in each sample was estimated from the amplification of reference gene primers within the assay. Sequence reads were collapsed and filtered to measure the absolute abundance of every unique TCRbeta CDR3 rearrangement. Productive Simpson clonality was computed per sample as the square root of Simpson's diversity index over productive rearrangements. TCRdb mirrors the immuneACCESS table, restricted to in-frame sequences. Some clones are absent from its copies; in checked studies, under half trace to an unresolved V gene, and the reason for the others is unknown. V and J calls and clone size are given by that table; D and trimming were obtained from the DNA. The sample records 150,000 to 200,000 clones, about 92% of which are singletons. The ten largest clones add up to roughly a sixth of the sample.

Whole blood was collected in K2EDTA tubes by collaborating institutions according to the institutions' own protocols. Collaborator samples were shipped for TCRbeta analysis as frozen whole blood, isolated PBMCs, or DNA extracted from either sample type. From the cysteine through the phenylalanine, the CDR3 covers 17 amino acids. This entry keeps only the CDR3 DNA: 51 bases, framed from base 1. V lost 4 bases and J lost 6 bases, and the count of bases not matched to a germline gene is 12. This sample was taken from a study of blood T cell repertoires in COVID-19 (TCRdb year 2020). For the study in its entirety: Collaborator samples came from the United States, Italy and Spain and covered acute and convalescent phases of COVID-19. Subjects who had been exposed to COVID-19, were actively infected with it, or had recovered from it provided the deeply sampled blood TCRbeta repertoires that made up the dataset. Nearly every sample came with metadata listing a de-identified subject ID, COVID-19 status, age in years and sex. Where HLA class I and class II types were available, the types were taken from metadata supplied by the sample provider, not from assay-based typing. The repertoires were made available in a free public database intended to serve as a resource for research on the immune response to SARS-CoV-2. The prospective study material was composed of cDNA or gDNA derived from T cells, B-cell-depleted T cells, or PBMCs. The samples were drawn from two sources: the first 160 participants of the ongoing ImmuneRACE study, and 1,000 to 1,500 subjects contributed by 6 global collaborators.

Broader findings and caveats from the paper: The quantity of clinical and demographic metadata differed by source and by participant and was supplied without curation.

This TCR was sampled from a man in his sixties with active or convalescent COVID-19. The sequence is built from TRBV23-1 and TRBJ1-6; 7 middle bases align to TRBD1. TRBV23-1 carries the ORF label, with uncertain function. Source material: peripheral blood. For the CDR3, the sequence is CASSRRPRDRVNSPLHF. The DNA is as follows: TGCGCCAGCAGTCGACGACCTCGCGACAGGGTTAATTCACCCCTCCACTTT.